This record concerns one TCR beta chain sequence. As yet, its antigen is unknown. This specimen comes from a study of cytomegalovirus exposure and HLA in healthy donors. Overall study context: A data release that came early held approximately 85 million unique TCRs from HLA-typed donors.

Study outcomes and limitations: There were some V segments, including TRBV6-2 and TRBV6-3, excluded as indistinguishable.

PCR was performed using 60 Vbeta and 13 Jbeta primers. Clones were read by immunoSEQ multiplex PCR, and TCRdb kept only the in-frame ones, dropping some. The table has 85,000 to 120,000 clones, approximately 71% seen once. The CDR3 covers 13 residues. Trimming took 8 bases from V and 5 from J; bases not matched to a gene: 5. Germline V lookup: CDR1 MDHEN, CDR2 SYDVKM. Sequenced material: PBMCs. This clonotype was sampled from a male donor in good health and CMV-seropositive. This rearrangement joins TRBV28 to TRBJ2-7, with 11 nucleotides matching TRBD1. CDR3 sequence: CASGGQGVDEQYF. The CDR3, as DNA: TGTGCCAGCGGGGGACAGGGGGTCGACGAGCAGTACTTC.